This record looks at one T cell receptor beta chain sequence and its context. These data are taken from a study of PD-L1 blockade in urothelial cancer. Study at large: Patients arrived having already received 0 to 3 prior chemotherapy regimens. Blood drawn 3 weeks (second dose) and 6 weeks after treatment start was analyzed.

Here immunoSEQ multiplex PCR was the method, and the copy in TCRdb shows in-frame clones only, minus some. Of about 110,000 clones listed, 85% to 95% are singletons. The time point denotes: peripheral blood 6 weeks after treatment start. This TCR derives from a man between 60 and 75 years old with urothelial cancer. The sequences come from PBMCs, collected around atezolizumab (anti-PD-L1) treatment.

CDR3 bases: TGTGCCAGTCAAGGGGGCAAGGGGTCCTATGGCTACACCTTC. Its translation is CASQGGKGSYGYTF. The chain recombines TRBV25-1 with TRBJ1-2; TRBD1 aligns across 7 bases. Germline V gene lookup returns CDR1 MGHDK and CDR2 SYGVNS. The CDR3 extends over 14 amino acids. With V trimmed by 9 bases and J by 4 bases, 11 bases remained unmatched.